This T cell receptor beta chain was documented in a study of spatial heterogeneity in lung cancer. Study background: Patients with untreated early-stage non-small cell lung cancer, numbering around 71, were the donors. PBMC collected at follow-up were sequenced when available, a median of about two years after resection.

Each molecule of TCR cDNA was tagged with one unique molecular identifier. TCRdb re-derived calls from the 5' RACE reads in MiXCR, one entry per CDR3 protein. The profile shows under 150,000 distinct CDR3 sequences, 9% to 15% of them singletons. The CDR3 totals 11 residues. CDR1 SEHNR and CDR2 FQNEAQ come from the germline V gene (reference sequence). Trimming shortened V by 4 bases and J by 7 bases, and 4 bases separated the two germline ends. Time point here: blood at routine non-recurrence follow-up after resection. Whole RNA, which was extracted from tumor, nontumor lung tissue or frozen PBMC, was sequenced without any cell sorting. Study outcomes and limitations: Blood contained ubiquitous expanded tumor TCRs more at resection than at follow-up.

This clonotype was counted many times. Its target is not known. The sequence was collected from a male donor with early-stage non-small cell lung cancer. The starting material was PBMCs, obtained at follow-up. This chain joins TRBV7-9 and TRBJ1-4; D not certain. This CDR3 reads CASSSLEKLFF. CDR3 DNA: TGTGCCAGCAGCTCGCTTGAAAAACTGTTTTTT.